The T cell receptor (beta chain) described here comes from a study of siplizumab effects on memory and regulatory T cells. Study outcomes and limitations: Proliferating Tregs taken from siplizumab cultures were not shown to have a confirmed suppressive function. Siplizumab produced a significant drop in alloreactive sequences attributable to unstimulated CD4+ memory cells.

Using immunoSEQ multiplex PCR, the repertoire was profiled, and TCRdb retains in-frame clones only, with some absent. The repertoire has about 75,000 clones, 93% of them found once; the top ten carry over 4%. A remark on this clone: No antigen is known for it.

V lost 4 bases and J 4 bases, leaving 12 bases between the germline ends. CDR1 and CDR2 from the germline V gene are SGHDT and YYEEEE. The CDR3 length is 13 residues. Sequencing used CD8+ T cells sorted from blood. This rearrangement joins TRBV5-6 to TRBJ2-7; D is perhaps TRBD1 (6 bases). This receptor was identified in a human donor in good health. CDR3 in amino acids: CASSPWDTYEQYF. CDR3 bases: TGTGCCAGCAGCCCCTGGGACACTTACGAGCAGTACTTC.